This T cell receptor beta chain comes out of a study of blood T cell repertoires in COVID-19. Overall study context: Donors in the United States, Italy and Spain gave samples during acute or convalescent COVID-19.

Looked up from germline, CDR1 is SGHRS and CDR2 is YFSETQ. The CDR3 runs to 14 residues. The V gene lost 5 bases and the J gene lost 5 bases, with 13 bases spanning the gap. Profiling relied on immunoSEQ multiplex PCR, and the TCRdb table lists in-frame clones only, not all of them. The sample lists fewer than 150,000 clones; about 80% were seen once. This receptor was taken from a human donor in a cohort sampled during active COVID-19. The sequencing input was peripheral blood. The chain joins TRBV5-1 to TRBJ2-2, with D tentatively TRBD2 (5 bases). Written as DNA, the CDR3 is TGCGCCAGCAGTCAAATAACGGGGACCGGGGAGCTGTTTTTT. It specifies CASSQITGTGELFF.